Included here is one TCR beta chain sequence, with context. The CDR3 runs 14 residues. After removal of 5 bases from V and 6 bases from J, the junction contained 10 bases not matched to a gene. CDR1 SGDLS and CDR2 YYNGEE come from the germline V gene. The method was immunoSEQ multiplex PCR; TCRdb's version includes in-frame clones alone and lacks a portion of them. The table lists roughly 450,000 clones, 79% of them singletons. This entry comes from a study of shared clonotypes between healthy human individuals. The V call is TRBV9, the J call TRBJ1-1; 7 bases map to TRBD1. The sequenced sample consisted of PBMCs. The source of this sequence is a woman in her thirties or forties in good health. Some clones in this sample may be carry-over from other donors' samples. CDR3 protein: CASSRQGGQAEAFF. CDR3 nucleotide sequence: TGTGCCAGCAGTAGACAGGGTGGCCAGGCTGAAGCTTTCTTT.